Sequencing of this T cell receptor beta chain was carried out in a study of shared clonotypes between healthy human individuals. Whole-study results and caveats: At large depth, rarefaction still showed sorted-subset sequencing to be incomplete.

This clone was counted a few times. Antigen unknown. Sequenced by immunoSEQ multiplex PCR; TCRdb stores in-frame clones only, minus some. The profile covers roughly 700,000 clones, with roughly 70% appearing a single time and roughly 1.7% taken by the ten largest. This CDR3 comprises 15 residues. Trimming removed 5 bases from V and 4 bases from J, with 15 bases in between. CDR1 and CDR2 (germline): SGHVS, FQNEAQ. The source material was memory CD4+ T cells sorted from blood. As to subset: CD45RA-negative fraction. The chain combines TRBV7-8 with TRBJ1-5; D is uncertain. The origin of this receptor is a woman in her 30s in good health. The CDR3 here is CASSEDGRINQPQHF. CDR3 bases: TGTGCCAGCAGCGAAGATGGACGGATTAATCAGCCCCAGCATTTT.